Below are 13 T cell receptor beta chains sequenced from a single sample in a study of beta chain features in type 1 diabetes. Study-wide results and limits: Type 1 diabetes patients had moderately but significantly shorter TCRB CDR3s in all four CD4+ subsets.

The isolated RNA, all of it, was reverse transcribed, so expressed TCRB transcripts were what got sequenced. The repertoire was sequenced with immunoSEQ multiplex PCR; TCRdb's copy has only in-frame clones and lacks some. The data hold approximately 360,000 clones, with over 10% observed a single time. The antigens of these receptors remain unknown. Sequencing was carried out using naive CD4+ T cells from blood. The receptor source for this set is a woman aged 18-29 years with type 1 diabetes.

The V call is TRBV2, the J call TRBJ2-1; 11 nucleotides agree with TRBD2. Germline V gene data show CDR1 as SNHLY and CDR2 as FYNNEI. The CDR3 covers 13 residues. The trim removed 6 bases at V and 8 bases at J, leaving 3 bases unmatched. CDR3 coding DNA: TGTGCCAGCAGGACTAGCGGGATCGATGAGCAGTTCTTC. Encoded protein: CASRTSGIDEQFF.

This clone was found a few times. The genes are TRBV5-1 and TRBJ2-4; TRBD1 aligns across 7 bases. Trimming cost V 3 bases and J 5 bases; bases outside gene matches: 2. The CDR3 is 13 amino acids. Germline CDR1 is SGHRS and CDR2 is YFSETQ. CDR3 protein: CASSYDRENIQYF. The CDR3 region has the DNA TGCGCCAGCAGCTACGACAGGGAAAACATTCAGTACTTC.

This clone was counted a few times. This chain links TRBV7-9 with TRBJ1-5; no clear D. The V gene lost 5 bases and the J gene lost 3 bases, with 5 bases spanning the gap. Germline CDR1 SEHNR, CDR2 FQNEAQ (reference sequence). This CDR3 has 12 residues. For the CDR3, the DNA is TGTGCCAGCAGCGTACTCAATCAGCCCCAGCATTTT. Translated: CASSVLNQPQHF.

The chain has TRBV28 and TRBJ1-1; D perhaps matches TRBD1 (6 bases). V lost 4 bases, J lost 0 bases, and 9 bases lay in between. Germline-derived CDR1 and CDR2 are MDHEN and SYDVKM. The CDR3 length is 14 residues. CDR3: CASSSTGMNTEAFF. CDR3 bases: TGTGCCAGCAGTTCGACAGGAATGAACACTGAAGCTTTCTTT.

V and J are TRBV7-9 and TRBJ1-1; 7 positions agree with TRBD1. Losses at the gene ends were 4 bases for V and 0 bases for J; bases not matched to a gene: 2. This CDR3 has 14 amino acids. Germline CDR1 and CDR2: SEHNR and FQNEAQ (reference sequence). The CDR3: CASSWDSLNTEAFF. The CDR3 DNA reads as TGTGCCAGCAGCTGGGACAGCCTGAACACTGAAGCTTTCTTT.

CDR3 sequence reads: CALGGGTEAFF. The DNA for the CDR3 is TGTGCCCTGGGGGGAGGAACTGAAGCTTTCTTT. The chain links TRBV10-3 to TRBJ1-1; D possibly corresponds to TRBD1 (5 bases). The V end lost 11 bases, the J end lost 5 bases, and 12 bases lay between the germline ends. The CDR3 spans 11 residues. Germline assignment: CDR1 ENHRY and CDR2 SYGVKD.

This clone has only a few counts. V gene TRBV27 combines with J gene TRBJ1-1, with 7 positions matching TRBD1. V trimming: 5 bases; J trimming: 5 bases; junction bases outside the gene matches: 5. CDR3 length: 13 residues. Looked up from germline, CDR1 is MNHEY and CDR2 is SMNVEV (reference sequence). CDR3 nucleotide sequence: TGTGCCAGCAGTCCTGACAGGGTTACTGAAGCTTTCTTT. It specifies CASSPDRVTEAFF.

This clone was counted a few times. CDR3 nucleotide sequence: TGTGCCAGCAGTGAACGGTATTACGACAAGCAGTACTTC. Translation gives CASSERYYDKQYF. The chain employs TRBV2 and TRBJ2-7; no clear D. V lost 2 bases and J lost 8, with 13 bases in between. Germline V gene sequence: CDR1 SNHLY, CDR2 FYNNEI. CDR3 length: 13 residues.

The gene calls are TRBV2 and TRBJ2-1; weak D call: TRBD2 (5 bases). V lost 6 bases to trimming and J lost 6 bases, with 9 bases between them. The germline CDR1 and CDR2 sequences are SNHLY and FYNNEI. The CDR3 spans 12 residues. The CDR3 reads CASREDFNEQFF. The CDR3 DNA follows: TGTGCCAGCAGGGAGGACTTCAATGAGCAGTTCTTC.

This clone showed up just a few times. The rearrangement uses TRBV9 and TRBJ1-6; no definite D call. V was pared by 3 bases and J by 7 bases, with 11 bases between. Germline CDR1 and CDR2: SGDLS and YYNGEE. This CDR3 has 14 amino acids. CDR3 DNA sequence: TGTGCCAGCAGCGGGAGGACGACAAATTCACCCCTCCACTTT. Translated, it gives CASSGRTTNSPLHF. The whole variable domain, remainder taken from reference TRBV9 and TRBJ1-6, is DSGVTQTPKHLITATGQRVTLRCSPRSGDLSVYWYQQSLDQGLQFLIQYYNGEERAKGNILERFSAQQFPDLHSELNLSSLELGDSALYFCASSGRTTNSPLHFGNGTRLTVT.

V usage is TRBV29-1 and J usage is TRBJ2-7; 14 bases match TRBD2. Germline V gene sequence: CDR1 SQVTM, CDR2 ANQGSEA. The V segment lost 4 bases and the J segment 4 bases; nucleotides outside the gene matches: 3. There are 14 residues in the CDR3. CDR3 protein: CSVARLAGGYEQYF. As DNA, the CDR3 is TGCAGCGTTGCGCGACTAGCGGGAGGGTACGAGCAGTACTTC.

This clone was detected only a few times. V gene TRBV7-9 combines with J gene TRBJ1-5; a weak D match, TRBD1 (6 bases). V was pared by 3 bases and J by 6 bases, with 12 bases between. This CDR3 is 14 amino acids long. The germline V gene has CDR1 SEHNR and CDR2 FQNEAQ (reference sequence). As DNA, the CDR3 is TGTGCCAGCAGCTTGGCAGGGGTCGGTCAGCCCCAGCATTTT. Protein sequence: CASSLAGVGQPQHF.

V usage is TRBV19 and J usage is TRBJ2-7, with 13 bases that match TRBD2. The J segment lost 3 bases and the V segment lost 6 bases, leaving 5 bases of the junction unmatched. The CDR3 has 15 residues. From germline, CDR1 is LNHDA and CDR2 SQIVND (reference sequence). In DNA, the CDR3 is TGTGCCAGTAGCCGGACTAGCGGGGGTGTCTACGAGCAGTACTTC. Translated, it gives CASSRTSGGVYEQYF.